One sample yielded the 27 T cell receptor beta chains listed below, sequenced in a study of T cell repertoires in ileal Crohn's disease. Using immunoSEQ multiplex PCR, the repertoire was profiled, and TCRdb retains in-frame clones only, with some absent. Here the sample spans 55,000 to 65,000 clones, approximately 91% being singletons. As to time point: neoterminal ileum biopsy at postoperative endoscopy, about 6 months after surgery. Sequenced sample: ileal tissue. The receptor set was obtained from an adult with Crohn's disease.

This clone was recorded a few times. The chain uses TRBV4-3 and TRBJ1-2; 7 bases match TRBD1. The junction had 8 bases not matched to a gene; V was cut back by 0 bases and J by 7 bases. Germline values: CDR1 LGHNA, CDR2 YSLEER. The CDR3 is 15 amino acids. CDR3 nucleotides: TGCGCCAGCAGCCAAGACCCCACAGGGGAGCGTGGCTACACCTTC. It specifies CASSQDPTGERGYTF.

The rearrangement joins TRBV15 to TRBJ1-2; TRBD1 matches at 8 bases. V lost 5 bases to trimming and J lost 6 bases; unmatched junction nucleotides: 11. The CDR3 contains 15 residues. Per germline, CDR1 LNHNV and CDR2 YYDKDF (reference sequence). In nucleotides, the CDR3 is TGTGCCACCAGCCCCGGGGGCAACAGGGGGGATGGCTACACCTTC. Translated, it gives CATSPGGNRGDGYTF.

The rearrangement uses TRBV7-8 and TRBJ1-2; D unresolved. CDR1 is SGHVS and CDR2 is FQNEAQ in the germline V gene. Trimming shortened V by 4 bases and J by 4 bases, and 16 bases separated the two germline ends. CDR3 length: 15 residues. The CDR3 sequence: CASSSVSGRGYGYTF. The CDR3 bases are TGTGCCAGCAGCTCAGTGTCCGGGCGGGGCTATGGCTACACCTTC.

The gene calls are TRBV9 and TRBJ1-4; D unresolved. This CDR3 contains 13 residues. The V end lost 0 bases, the J end lost 7 bases, and 7 bases lay between the germline ends. CDR1 and CDR2 from the germline V gene are SGDLS and YYNGEE. The CDR3 DNA reads as TGTGCCAGCAGCGTAGACGGGAGTGAAAAACTGTTTTTT. Protein sequence: CASSVDGSEKLFF.

This clone came up once. The chain has TRBV5-1 and TRBJ2-2; 14 bases match TRBD2. Germline V gives CDR1 SGHRS, CDR2 YFSETQ. The CDR3 is 22 amino acids. With V trimmed by 3 bases and J by 0 bases, 16 bases remained unmatched. CDR3 in amino acids: CASSSPRLGTSGGLANTGELFF. The CDR3 nucleotides are TGCGCCAGCAGCTCCCCTAGACTCGGGACTAGCGGGGGCCTCGCGAACACCGGGGAGCTGTTTTTT.

CDR3 nucleotide sequence: TGTGCCTGGAAAAGCCCTGGGGCCAACGTCCTGACTTTC. Translated: CAWKSPGANVLTF. V and J are TRBV30 and TRBJ2-6; D remains ambiguous. The CDR3 runs 13 residues. V lost 4 bases to trimming and J lost 2 bases, with 6 bases between them. The V gene's germline CDR1 is GTSNPN and CDR2 SVGIG (reference sequence).

Here the CDR3 DNA reads TGCGCCAGCAGCCAAGATGGGGCAGCAGAAAAACTGTTTTTT. Translating it yields CASSQDGAAEKLFF. V gene TRBV4-3 combines with J gene TRBJ1-4, with a possible D match to TRBD1 (5 bases). The V gene lost 0 bases and the J gene lost 8 bases, with 10 bases spanning the gap. Germline lookup yields CDR1 LGHNA and CDR2 YSLEER. The CDR3 has 14 residues.

V and J are TRBV19 and TRBJ1-1; D unresolved. The CDR3 sequence is 14 residues long. Trimming shortened V by 5 bases and J by 1 base, and 11 bases separated the two germline ends. CDR1 is LNHDA and CDR2 is SQIVND in the germline V gene (reference sequence). The CDR3 spells CASSGGNTNTEAFF. CDR3 nucleotides: TGTGCCAGTAGTGGCGGGAATACGAACACTGAAGCTTTCTTT.

This chain links TRBV7-6 with TRBJ2-2, with TRBD2 matching 13 bases. The CDR3 is made up of 15 amino acids. Unmatched junction bases numbered 3, after V lost 5 bases and J lost 6 bases. The germline CDR1 and CDR2 sequences are SGHVS and FNYEAQ. CDR3 in DNA: TGTGCCAGCAGCACGGGGACTAGCGGGGCCGGGGAGCTGTTTTTT. Translating gives CASSTGTSGAGELFF.

The chain combines TRBV4-2 with TRBJ1-2, with 9 bases aligning to TRBD1. J lost 7 bases, V lost 0 bases, and 6 bases had no gene match. Germline assignment: CDR1 LGHNA and CDR2 YNFKEQ. The CDR3 sequence is 15 residues long. CDR3 sequence reads: CASSQEWRTGVGYTF. DNA for the CDR3: TGTGCCAGCAGCCAAGAGTGGAGGACAGGGGTTGGCTACACCTTC.

The rearrangement links TRBV12-5 to TRBJ2-6, with TRBD1 matching 7 bases. The trim removed 3 bases at V and 2 bases at J, leaving 1 base unmatched. Germline-derived CDR1 and CDR2 are LGHNT and FRNRAP. This CDR3 is 15 amino acids long. For the CDR3, the DNA is TGTGCTAGTGGTTTAGGGGGCACTGGGGCCAACGTCCTGACTTTC. Its translation: CASGLGGTGANVLTF.

The chain couples TRBV4-1 to TRBJ1-6; perhaps TRBD1 as D (5 bases). Trimming cost V 0 bases and J 5 bases, with 11 bases left between them. The CDR3 totals 16 residues. Germline loops: CDR1 MGHRA, CDR2 YSYEKL. Here the CDR3 DNA reads TGCGCCAGCAGCCAAGATCAGGGTAGAGATAATTCACCCCTCCACTTT. Translated, it gives CASSQDQGRDNSPLHF.

This chain connects TRBV19 to TRBJ1-5; TRBD1 aligns across 8 bases. This CDR3 region has 15 residues. V gave up 4 bases and J gave up 4 bases; unmatched junction bases: 6. The germline V gene has CDR1 LNHDA and CDR2 SQIVND (reference sequence). In DNA, the CDR3 is TGTGCCAGTAGTACCCATACAGGGGGGAATCAGCCCCAGCATTTT. Translated, it gives CASSTHTGGNQPQHF.

Only one count was recorded for this clone. The chain recombines TRBV29-1 with TRBJ2-1; D might be TRBD2 (6 bases). Between the trimmed V and J ends, which lost 6 bases and 0 bases, there was a span of 15 bases. The germline V gene has CDR1 SQVTM and CDR2 ANQGSEA. This CDR3 comprises 15 residues. CDR3 DNA sequence: TGCAGCGTAGCCTCAAGGCGGGGCTCCTACAATGAGCAGTTCTTC. Protein: CSVASRRGSYNEQFF.

The rearrangement links TRBV5-1 to TRBJ2-7; 7 bases align to TRBD1. V gave up 3 bases and J gave up 6 bases; unmatched junction bases: 9. CDR3 length: 14 amino acids. CDR1 is SGHRS, CDR2 YFSETQ, per germline. The CDR3 sequence: CASSSGQWDTEQYV. Here the CDR3 DNA reads TGCGCCAGCAGCTCGGGACAGTGGGACACCGAGCAGTACGTC.

This clone was seen only once. V gene TRBV15 combines with J gene TRBJ1-4; 7 bases map to TRBD1. Germline V gene sequence: CDR1 LNHNV, CDR2 YYDKDF (reference sequence). The CDR3 runs to 16 residues. V shed 3 bases, J shed 4 bases, and the junction held 8 bases outside the gene matches. The CDR3 bases are TGTGCCACCAGCAGGCGCGGACAGGTCGGTAATGAAAAACTGTTTTTT. Its translation is CATSRRGQVGNEKLFF.

V and J are TRBV6-1 and TRBJ1-5; TRBD1 matches at 10 bases. Trimming took 10 bases from V and 6 from J; bases not matched to a gene: 12. The germline V gene encodes CDR1 MNHNS and CDR2 SASEGT. The CDR3 runs 15 residues. The CDR3 DNA is TGTGCCACGAAGACAGGGGGCTTGGATAGTCAGCCCCAGCATTTT. This sequence encodes CATKTGGLDSQPQHF.

The V and J genes are TRBV7-8 and TRBJ2-7; 11 bases map to TRBD1. From germline, CDR1 is SGHVS and CDR2 FQNEAQ. The CDR3 has 15 residues. The J segment lost 2 bases and the V segment lost 1 base, leaving 1 base of the junction unmatched. The CDR3 sequence is CASSLGTGGTYEQYV. The CDR3 DNA follows: TGTGCCAGCAGCTTAGGGACAGGGGGCACCTACGAGCAGTACGTC.

CDR3 nucleotide sequence: TGCGCCAGCAGCCCGGACGGGTCGGGGGGAGGTTCACCCCTCCACTTT. Translating it yields CASSPDGSGGGSPLHF. The chain combines TRBV5-1 with TRBJ1-6; a weak D match, TRBD1 (5 bases). Germline CDR1 reads SGHRS; CDR2 reads YFSETQ. CDR3 length equals 16 residues. V lost 4 bases and J 9 bases, leaving 20 bases between the germline ends.

CDR3 in DNA: TGTGCCAGCAGTCCTAGCGGGAGTGGCTACAATGAGCAGTTCTTC. It yields the protein CASSPSGSGYNEQFF. The chain recombines TRBV7-9 with TRBJ2-1, with 10 bases matching TRBD2. Germline CDR1 and CDR2: SEHNR and FQNEAQ (reference sequence). The CDR3 consists of 15 residues. The V and J ends lost 6 bases and 3 bases, in that order; junction bases with no gene match: 5.

V and J are TRBV5-6 and TRBJ2-2; no firm D call. The CDR3 extends over 15 amino acids. The V end lost 0 bases, the J end lost 0 bases, and 6 bases lay between the germline ends. Germline V gene lookup returns CDR1 SGHDT and CDR2 YYEEEE. CDR3 in amino acids: CASSLGIANTGELFF. DNA of the CDR3: TGTGCCAGCAGCTTGGGCATAGCGAACACCGGGGAGCTGTTTTTT. Using reference TRBV5-6 and TRBJ2-2 for the parts outside the CDR3, the full variable domain is DAGVTQSPTHLIKTRGQQVTLRCSPKSGHDTVSWYQQALGQGPQFIFQYYEEEERQRGNFPDRFSGHQFPNYSSELNVNALLLGDSALYLCASSLGIANTGELFFGEGSRLTVL.

This chain connects TRBV15 to TRBJ1-2; no clear D. This CDR3 is built from 19 residues. Germline V gene lookup returns CDR1 LNHNV and CDR2 YYDKDF (reference sequence). The V end lost 0 bases, the J end lost 8 bases, and 28 bases lay between the germline ends. The CDR3 sequence is CATSRDSGLTDVGYGGYTF. For the CDR3, the DNA is TGTGCCACCAGCAGAGACTCTGGACTGACCGATGTTGGATATGGGGGCTACACCTTC.

This chain links TRBV4-1 with TRBJ1-1; no reliable D call. With 4 bases removed from V and 11 bases from J, the gap between germline ends came to 17 bases. The germline CDR1 and CDR2 sequences are MGHRA and YSYEKL. The CDR3 runs to 13 residues. This CDR3 reads CASSPREGLTAFF. CDR3 DNA sequence: TGCGCCAGCAGCCCGAGGGAGGGTCTAACGGCTTTCTTT.

This chain joins TRBV6-5 and TRBJ2-1; D uncertain. V was pared by 5 bases and J by 14 bases, with 19 bases between. The germline CDR1 and CDR2 sequences are MNHEY and SVGAGI. The CDR3 consists of 13 residues. As DNA, the CDR3 is TGTGCCAGCAGTACAAAATCCTTCAGTGTGAAGTTCTTC. Protein: CASSTKSFSVKFF.

The chain combines TRBV11-3 with TRBJ2-2; perhaps TRBD1 as D (6 bases). Germline V CDR1 and CDR2: SGHNT, YENEEA. This CDR3 spans 16 amino acids. With 4 bases removed from V and 7 bases from J, the gap between germline ends came to 19 bases. CDR3 sequence reads: CASSSGQSGWVGELFF. The DNA of the CDR3 is TGTGCCAGCAGCTCTGGACAGTCGGGGTGGGTCGGGGAGCTGTTTTTT.

The rearrangement joins TRBV7-6 to TRBJ2-5, with TRBD2 identical over 8 bases. Germline V CDR1 and CDR2: SGHVS, FNYEAQ. The CDR3 runs to 15 residues. J lost 3 bases, V lost 4 bases, and 7 bases had no gene match. The CDR3 DNA reads as TGTGCCAGCAGCTCTGGCGGGGGGACCAAAGAGACCCAGTACTTC. Encoded protein: CASSSGGGTKETQYF.

The chain links TRBV4-2 to TRBJ2-3, with unresolved D. The CDR3 loop spans 14 amino acids. The V end lost 2 bases, the J end lost 3 bases, and 9 bases lay between the germline ends. Germline lookup yields CDR1 LGHNA and CDR2 YNFKEQ. The CDR3 loop is CASSQPGSTDTQYF. CDR3 DNA: TGTGCCAGCAGCCAACCGGGTTCGACAGATACGCAGTATTTT.